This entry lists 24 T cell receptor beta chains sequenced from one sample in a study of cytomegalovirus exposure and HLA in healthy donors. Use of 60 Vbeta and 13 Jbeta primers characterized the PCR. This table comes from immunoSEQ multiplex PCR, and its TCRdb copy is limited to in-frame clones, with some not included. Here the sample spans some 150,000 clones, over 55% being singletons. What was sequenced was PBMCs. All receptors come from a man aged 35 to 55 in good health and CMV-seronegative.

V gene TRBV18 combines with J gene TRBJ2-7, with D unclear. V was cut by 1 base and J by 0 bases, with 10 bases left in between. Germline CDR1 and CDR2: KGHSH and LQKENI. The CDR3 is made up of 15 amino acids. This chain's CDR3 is CASSPQIPSSYEQYF. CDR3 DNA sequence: TGTGCCAGCTCACCACAGATCCCCAGCTCCTACGAGCAGTACTTC.

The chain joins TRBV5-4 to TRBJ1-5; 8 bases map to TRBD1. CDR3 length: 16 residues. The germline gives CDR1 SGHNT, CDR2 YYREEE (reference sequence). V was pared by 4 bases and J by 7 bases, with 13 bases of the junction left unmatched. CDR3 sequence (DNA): TGTGCCAGCAGCATAACCGGACAGGGCAGCGGACAGCCCCAGCATTTT. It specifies CASSITGQGSGQPQHF.

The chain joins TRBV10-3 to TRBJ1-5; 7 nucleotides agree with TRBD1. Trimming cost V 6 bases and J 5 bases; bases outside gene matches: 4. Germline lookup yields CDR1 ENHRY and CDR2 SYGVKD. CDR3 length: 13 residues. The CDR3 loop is CAISRQGDQPQHF. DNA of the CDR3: TGTGCCATCAGCCGACAGGGCGATCAGCCCCAGCATTTT.

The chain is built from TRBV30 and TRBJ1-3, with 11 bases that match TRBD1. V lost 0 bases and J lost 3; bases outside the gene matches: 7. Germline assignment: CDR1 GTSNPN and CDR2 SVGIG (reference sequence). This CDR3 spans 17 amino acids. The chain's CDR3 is CAWSVLGQGAVGNTIYF. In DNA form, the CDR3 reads TGTGCCTGGAGTGTACTCGGACAGGGGGCCGTTGGAAACACCATATATTTT. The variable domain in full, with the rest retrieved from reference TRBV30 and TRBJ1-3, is SQTIHQWPATLVQPVGSPLSLECTVEGTSNPNLYWYRQAAGRGLQLLFYSVGIGQISSEVPQNLSASRPQDRQFILSSKKLLLSDSGFYLCAWSVLGQGAVGNTIYFGEGSWLTVV.

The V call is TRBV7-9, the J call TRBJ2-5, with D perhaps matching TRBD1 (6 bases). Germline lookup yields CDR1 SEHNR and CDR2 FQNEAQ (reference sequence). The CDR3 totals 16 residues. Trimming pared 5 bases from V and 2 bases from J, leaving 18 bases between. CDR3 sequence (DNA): TGTGCCAGCAGCGCCCGAACTACAGGGATTCAAGAGACCCAGTACTTC. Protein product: CASSARTTGIQETQYF. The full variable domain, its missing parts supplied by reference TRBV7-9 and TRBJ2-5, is DTGVSQNPRHKITKRGQNVTFRCDPISEHNRLYWYRQTLGQGPEFLTYFQNEAQLEKSRLLSDRFSAERPKGSFSTLEIQRTEQGDSAMYLCASSARTTGIQETQYFGPGTRLLVL.

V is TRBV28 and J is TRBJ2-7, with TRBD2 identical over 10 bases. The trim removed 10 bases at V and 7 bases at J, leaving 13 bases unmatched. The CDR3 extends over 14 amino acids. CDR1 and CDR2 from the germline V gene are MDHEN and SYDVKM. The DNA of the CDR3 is TGTGCCACCGCCCAACCGGGACTAGCGAGGGAGCAGTACTTC. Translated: CATAQPGLAREQYF.

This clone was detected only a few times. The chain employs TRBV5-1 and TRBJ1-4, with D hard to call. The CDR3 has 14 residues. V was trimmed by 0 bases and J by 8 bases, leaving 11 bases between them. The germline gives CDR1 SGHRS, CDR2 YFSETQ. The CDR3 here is CASSLAVGGEKLFF. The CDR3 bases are TGCGCCAGCAGCTTGGCAGTAGGAGGAGAAAAACTGTTTTTT.

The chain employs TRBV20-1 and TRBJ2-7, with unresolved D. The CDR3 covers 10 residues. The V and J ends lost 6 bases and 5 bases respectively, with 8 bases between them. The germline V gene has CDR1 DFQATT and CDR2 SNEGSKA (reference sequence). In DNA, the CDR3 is TGCAGTGCATCTTCGGACGAGCAGTACTTC. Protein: CSASSDEQYF.

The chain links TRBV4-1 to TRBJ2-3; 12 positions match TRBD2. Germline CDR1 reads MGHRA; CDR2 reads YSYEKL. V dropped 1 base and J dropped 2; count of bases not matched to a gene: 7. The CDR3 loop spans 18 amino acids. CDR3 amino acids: CASSQGLAGAYHTDTQYF. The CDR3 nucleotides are TGCGCCAGCAGCCAAGGACTAGCGGGGGCCTATCACACAGATACGCAGTATTTT.

The CDR3 DNA reads as TGCGCCAGCAGCCAAGTTGCAGGGACACGGAATGAAAAACTGTTTTTT. It is translated as CASSQVAGTRNEKLFF. The chain employs TRBV4-1 and TRBJ1-4, with D possibly TRBD1 on 6 matching bases. Germline V gene lookup returns CDR1 MGHRA and CDR2 YSYEKL. V lost 1 base and J lost 5, with 14 bases in between. This CDR3 is 16 amino acids long.

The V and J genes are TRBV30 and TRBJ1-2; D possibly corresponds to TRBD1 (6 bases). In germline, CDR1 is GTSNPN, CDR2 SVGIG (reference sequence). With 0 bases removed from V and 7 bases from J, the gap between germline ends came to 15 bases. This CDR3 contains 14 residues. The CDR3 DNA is TGTGCCTGGAGTGTATCAGGGGAGGGTTTTGGCTACACCTTC. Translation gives CAWSVSGEGFGYTF. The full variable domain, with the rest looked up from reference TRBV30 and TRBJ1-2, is SQTIHQWPATLVQPVGSPLSLECTVEGTSNPNLYWYRQAAGRGLQLLFYSVGIGQISSEVPQNLSASRPQDRQFILSSKKLLLSDSGFYLCAWSVSGEGFGYTFGSGTRLTVV.

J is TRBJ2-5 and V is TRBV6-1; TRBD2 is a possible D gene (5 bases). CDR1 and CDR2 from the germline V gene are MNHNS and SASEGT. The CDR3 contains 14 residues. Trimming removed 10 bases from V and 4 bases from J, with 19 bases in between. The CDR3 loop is CATNFVRARETQYF. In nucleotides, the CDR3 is TGTGCCACCAATTTCGTGCGGGCTCGAGAGACCCAGTACTTC.

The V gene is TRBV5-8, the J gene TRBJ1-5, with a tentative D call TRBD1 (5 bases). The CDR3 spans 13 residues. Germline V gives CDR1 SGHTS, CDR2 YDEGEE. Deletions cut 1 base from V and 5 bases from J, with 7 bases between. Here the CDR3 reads CASSLQQDQPQHF. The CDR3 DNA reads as TGTGCCAGCAGCTTGCAACAGGATCAGCCCCAGCATTTT.

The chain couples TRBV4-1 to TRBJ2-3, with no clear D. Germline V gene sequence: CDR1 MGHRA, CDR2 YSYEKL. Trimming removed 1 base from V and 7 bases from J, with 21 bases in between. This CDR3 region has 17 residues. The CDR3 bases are TGCGCCAGCAGCCAAGTCCCCACGTGGGCCGGATCAAATACGCAGTATTTT. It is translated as CASSQVPTWAGSNTQYF.

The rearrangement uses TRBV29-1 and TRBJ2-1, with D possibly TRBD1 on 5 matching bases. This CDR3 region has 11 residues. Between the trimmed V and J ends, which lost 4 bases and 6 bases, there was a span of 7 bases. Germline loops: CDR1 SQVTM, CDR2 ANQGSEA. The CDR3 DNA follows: TGCAGCGTTGGACAGAGCAATGAGCAGTTCTTC. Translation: CSVGQSNEQFF.

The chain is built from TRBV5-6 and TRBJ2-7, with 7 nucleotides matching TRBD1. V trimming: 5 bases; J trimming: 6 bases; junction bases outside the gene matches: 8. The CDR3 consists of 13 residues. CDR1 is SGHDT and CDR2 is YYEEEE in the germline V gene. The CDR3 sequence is CASRLDRAGEQYF. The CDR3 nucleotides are TGTGCCAGCAGACTAGACAGGGCTGGCGAGCAGTACTTC.

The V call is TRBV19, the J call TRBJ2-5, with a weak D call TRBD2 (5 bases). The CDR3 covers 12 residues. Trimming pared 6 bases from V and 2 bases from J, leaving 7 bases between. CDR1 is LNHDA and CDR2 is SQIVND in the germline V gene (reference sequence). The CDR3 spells CASRTGQETQYF. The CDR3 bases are TGTGCCAGTAGAACGGGGCAAGAGACCCAGTACTTC. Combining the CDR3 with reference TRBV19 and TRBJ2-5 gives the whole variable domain DGGITQSPKYLFRKEGQNVTLSCEQNLNHDAMYWYRQDPGQGLRLIYYSQIVNDFQKGDIAEGYSVSREKKESFPLTVTSAQKNPTAFYLCASRTGQETQYFGPGTRLLVL.

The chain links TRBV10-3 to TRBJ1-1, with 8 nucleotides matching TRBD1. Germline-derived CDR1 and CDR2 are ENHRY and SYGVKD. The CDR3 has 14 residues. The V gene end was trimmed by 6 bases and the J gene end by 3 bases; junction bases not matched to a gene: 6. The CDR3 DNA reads TGTGCCATCAGGGACAGGGAAGACGACACTGAAGCTTTCTTT. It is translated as CAIRDREDDTEAFF.

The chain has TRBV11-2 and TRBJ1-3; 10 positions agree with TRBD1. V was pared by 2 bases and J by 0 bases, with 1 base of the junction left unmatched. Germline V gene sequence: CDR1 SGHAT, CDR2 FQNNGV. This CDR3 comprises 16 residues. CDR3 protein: CASSLRTGGSGNTIYF. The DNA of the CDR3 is TGTGCCAGCAGCTTAAGGACAGGGGGCTCTGGAAACACCATATATTTT. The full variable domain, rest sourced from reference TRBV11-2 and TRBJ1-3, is EAGVAQSPRYKIIEKRQSVAFWCNPISGHATLYWYQQILGQGPKLLIQFQNNGVVDDSQLPKDRFSAERLKGVDSTLKIQPAKLEDSAVYLCASSLRTGGSGNTIYFGEGSWLTVV.

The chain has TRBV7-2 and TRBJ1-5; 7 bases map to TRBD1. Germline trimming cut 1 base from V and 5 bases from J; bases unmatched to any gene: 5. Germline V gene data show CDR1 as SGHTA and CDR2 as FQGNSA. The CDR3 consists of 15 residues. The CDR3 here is CASSLGQGNYQPQHF. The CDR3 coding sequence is TGTGCCAGCAGCTTAGGACAGGGCAATTATCAGCCCCAGCATTTT.

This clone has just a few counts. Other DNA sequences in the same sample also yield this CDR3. This chain's CDR3 is CASRRGGHEQYF. The CDR3 DNA follows: TGTGCCAGCAGACGGGGAGGCCACGAGCAGTACTTC. The chain has TRBV6-5 and TRBJ2-7, with TRBD2 as a possible D gene (6 bases). Germline V lookup: CDR1 MNHEY, CDR2 SVGAGI. The ends were cut back, 6 bases at V and 5 bases at J, with 11 bases in the middle. The CDR3 runs to 12 residues.

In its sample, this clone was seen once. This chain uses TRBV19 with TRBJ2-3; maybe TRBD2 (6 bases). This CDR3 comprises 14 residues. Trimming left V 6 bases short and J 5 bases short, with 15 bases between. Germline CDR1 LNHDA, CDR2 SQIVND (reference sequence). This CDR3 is CASSRLGRRDTQYF. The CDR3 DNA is TGTGCCAGTAGCCGACTAGGTCGACGAGATACGCAGTATTTT.

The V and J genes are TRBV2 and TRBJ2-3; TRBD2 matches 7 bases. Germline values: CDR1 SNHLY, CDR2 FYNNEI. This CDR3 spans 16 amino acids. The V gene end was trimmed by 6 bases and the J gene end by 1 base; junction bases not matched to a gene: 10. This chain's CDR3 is CASRARLADGTDTQYF. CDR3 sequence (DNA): TGTGCCAGCAGGGCCAGACTAGCTGACGGCACAGATACGCAGTATTTT.

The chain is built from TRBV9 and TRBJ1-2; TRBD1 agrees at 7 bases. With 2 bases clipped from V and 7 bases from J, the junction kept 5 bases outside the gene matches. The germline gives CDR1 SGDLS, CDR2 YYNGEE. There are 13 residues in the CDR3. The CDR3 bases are TGTGCCAGCAGCGTTTTAGGGGGCTCTGGCTACACCTTC. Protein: CASSVLGGSGYTF.